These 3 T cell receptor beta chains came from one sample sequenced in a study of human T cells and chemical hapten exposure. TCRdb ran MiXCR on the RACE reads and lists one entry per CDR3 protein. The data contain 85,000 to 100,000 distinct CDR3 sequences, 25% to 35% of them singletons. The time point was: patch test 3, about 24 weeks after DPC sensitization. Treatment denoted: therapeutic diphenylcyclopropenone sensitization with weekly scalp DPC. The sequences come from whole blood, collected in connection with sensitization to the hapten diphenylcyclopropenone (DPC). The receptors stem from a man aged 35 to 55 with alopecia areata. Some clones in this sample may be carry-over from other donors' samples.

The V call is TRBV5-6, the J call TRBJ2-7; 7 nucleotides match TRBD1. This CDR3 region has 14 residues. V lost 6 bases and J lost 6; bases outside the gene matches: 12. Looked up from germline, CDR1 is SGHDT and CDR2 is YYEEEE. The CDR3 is CASTRTGGTSEQYF. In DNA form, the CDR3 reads TGTGCCAGCACCCGGACAGGAGGAACTAGCGAGCAGTACTTC.

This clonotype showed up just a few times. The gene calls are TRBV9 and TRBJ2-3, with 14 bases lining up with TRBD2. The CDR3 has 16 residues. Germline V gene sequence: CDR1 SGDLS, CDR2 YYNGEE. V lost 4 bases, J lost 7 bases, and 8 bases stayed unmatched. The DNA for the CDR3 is TGTGCCAGCAGCCCGGGACTAGCGGGAGTTGAGAATACGCAGTATTTT. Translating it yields CASSPGLAGVENTQYF. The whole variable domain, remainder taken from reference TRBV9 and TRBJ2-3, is DSGVTQTPKHLITATGQRVTLRCSPRSGDLSVYWYQQSLDQGLQFLIQYYNGEERAKGNILERFSAQQFPDLHSELNLSSLELGDSALYFCASSPGLAGVENTQYFGPGTRLTVL.

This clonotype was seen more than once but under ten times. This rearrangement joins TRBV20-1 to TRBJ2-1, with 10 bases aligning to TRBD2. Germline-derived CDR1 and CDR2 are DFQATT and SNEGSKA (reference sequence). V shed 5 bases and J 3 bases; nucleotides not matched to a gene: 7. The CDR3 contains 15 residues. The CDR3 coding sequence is TGCAGTGCTGAAGAACTAGCGGGACGCTACAATGAGCAGTTCTTC. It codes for CSAEELAGRYNEQFF.